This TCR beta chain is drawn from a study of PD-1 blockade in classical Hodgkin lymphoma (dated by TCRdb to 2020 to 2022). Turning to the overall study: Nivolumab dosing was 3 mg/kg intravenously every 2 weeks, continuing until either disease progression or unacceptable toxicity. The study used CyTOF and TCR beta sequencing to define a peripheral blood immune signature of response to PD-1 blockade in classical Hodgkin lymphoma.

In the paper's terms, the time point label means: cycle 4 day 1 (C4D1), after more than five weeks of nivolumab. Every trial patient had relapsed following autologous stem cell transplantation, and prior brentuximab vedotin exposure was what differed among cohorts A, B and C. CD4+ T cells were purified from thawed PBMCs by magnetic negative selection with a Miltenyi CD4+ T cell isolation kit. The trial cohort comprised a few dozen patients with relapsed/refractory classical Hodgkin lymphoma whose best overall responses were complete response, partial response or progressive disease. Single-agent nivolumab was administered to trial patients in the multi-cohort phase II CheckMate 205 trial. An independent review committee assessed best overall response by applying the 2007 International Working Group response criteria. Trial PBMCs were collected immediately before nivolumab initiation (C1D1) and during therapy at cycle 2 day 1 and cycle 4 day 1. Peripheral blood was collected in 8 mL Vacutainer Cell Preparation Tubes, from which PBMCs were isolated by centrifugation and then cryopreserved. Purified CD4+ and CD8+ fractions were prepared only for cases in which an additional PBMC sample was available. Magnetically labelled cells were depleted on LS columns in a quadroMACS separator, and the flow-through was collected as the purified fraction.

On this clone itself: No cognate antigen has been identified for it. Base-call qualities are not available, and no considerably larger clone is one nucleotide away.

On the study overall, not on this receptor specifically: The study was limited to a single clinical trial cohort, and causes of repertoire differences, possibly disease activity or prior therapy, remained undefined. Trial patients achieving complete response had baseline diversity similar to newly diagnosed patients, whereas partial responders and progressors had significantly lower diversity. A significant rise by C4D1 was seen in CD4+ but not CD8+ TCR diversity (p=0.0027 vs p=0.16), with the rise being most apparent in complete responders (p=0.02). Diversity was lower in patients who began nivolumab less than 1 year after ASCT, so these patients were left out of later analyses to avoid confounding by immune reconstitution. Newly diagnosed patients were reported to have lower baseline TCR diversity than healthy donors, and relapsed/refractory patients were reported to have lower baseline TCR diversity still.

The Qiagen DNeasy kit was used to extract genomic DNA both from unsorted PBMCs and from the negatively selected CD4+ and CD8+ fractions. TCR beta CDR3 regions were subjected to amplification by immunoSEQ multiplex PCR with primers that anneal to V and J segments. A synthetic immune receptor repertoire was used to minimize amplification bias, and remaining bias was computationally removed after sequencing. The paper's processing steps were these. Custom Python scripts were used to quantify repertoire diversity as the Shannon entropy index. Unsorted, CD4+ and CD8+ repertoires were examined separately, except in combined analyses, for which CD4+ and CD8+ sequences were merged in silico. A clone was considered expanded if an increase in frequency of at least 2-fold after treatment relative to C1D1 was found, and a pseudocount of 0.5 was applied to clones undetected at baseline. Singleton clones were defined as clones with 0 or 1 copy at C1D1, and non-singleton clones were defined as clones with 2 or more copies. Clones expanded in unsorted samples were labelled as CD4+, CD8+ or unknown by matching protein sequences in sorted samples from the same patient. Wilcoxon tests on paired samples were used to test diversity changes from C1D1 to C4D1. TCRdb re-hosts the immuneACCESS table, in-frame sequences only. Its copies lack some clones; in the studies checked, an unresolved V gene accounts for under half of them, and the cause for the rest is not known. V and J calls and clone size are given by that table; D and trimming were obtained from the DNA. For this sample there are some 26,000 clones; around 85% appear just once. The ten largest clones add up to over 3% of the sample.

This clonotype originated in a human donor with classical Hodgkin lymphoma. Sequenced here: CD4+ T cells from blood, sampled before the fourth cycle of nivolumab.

The CDR3 protein sequence reads: CASRAGTYTDTQYF. The nucleotide sequence reads TGTGCCAGCAGGGCAGGGACGTACACAGATACGCAGTATTTT. The chain joins TRBV6-5 to TRBJ2-3, with the D call perhaps TRBD1 or TRBD2, as 5 bases match in each case. The CDR3 starts with the cysteine, ends with the phenylalanine, and has 14 residues. The retained sequence is limited to the CDR3, 42 bases, with the frame set at the first base. The germline V gene gives CDR1 as MNHEY and CDR2 as SVGAGI. The V end loses 6 bases and the J end loses 2 bases, and a stretch of 12 bases separates them.